A selection of T cell receptor beta chains follows, all from one sample in a study of blood T cells in healthy people across ages. MiXCR was run by TCRdb on the 5' RACE reads, yielding one entry per CDR3 protein. Counted here are fewer than 1 million distinct CDR3 sequences, roughly 44% occurring once; the ten biggest clones make up around 21%. Sequenced: blood. The receptors were sampled from a man aged 55 to 70 in good health. The CDR3 runs from the conserved cysteine through the conserved F or W. Clone size is stated in some rows and not others, as once, few, many or a class when expanded.

v_call,j_call,clone_size,cdr3_aa
TRBV5-1,TRBJ2-1,.,CASRVTLGLPYNEQFF
TRBV19,TRBJ1-2,.,CASRQGIDGYTF
TRBV11-2,TRBJ2-1,few,CASSPTTSGGAYEQFF
TRBV20-1,TRBJ2-6,few,CSARVADAGVPSSGANVLTF
TRBV5-1,TRBJ2-7,.,CASSLVGASRVEQYF
TRBV28,TRBJ1-2,.,CASMPGGRDYGYTF
TRBV6-5,TRBJ1-1,few,CASSENGDRTEAFF
TRBV29-1,.,.,CSVRGSRDHSYNEQYF
TRBV10-3,TRBJ2-7,.,CAISDAGYEQYF
TRBV10-3,TRBJ2-7,.,CATSEGGAYEQYF
TRBV7-3,TRBJ2-1,.,CASSSGGTGKYNEQFF
TRBV7-9,TRBJ1-2,.,CASSPHQGAYGYTF
TRBV9,.,.,CASSATGGNEQYF
TRBV6-4,.,.,CASSEGGRPRDIQYF
TRBV29-1,TRBJ2-3,.,CSFLRHGTDTQYF
TRBV4-3,TRBJ1-4,few,CASSLYLSYSTNEKLFF
TRBV9,.,.,CASSLTDGTQYF
TRBV3-1,TRBJ2-1,.,CASSTGQLYNEQFF
TRBV9,TRBJ2-1,.,CASSGGAGTGDEQFF
TRBV27,TRBJ1-1,.,CASSRRQGVHTEAFF
TRBV20-1,TRBJ2-2,.,CSAKEPGLVAGELFF
TRBV7-9,TRBJ2-1,.,CAGKTENYNEQFF
TRBV5-1,TRBJ2-1,.,CASSSRGGPINEQFF
TRBV20-1,TRBJ2-5,.,CSAPDSETQYF
TRBV7-2,.,.,CASSRTSGLSHNEQYF
TRBV19,TRBJ1-5,.,CASDTGGSQPQHF
TRBV7-9,TRBJ1-1,.,CASSPGHKTEAFF
TRBV2,.,.,CASTDTCEQYF
TRBV20-1,TRBJ1-3,few,CSARRGNTIYF
TRBV7-3,TRBJ1-1,.,CASSAWTGGSTEAFF
TRBV7-2,TRBJ2-5,few,CASSLGIPSETQYF
TRBV5-6,TRBJ2-6,few,CASSQAGTPSGANVLTF
TRBV12-3/TRBV12-4,TRBJ1-2,.,CASRDRTGGVYGYTF
TRBV20-1,TRBJ1-1,.,CSALQGASDTEAFF
TRBV27,TRBJ2-5,many,CASSPMGFETQYF
TRBV7-9,TRBJ1-2,.,CASSPPGQDYGYTF
TRBV29-1,TRBJ2-3,few,CSVAKAGSTDTQYF
TRBV11-3,TRBJ2-3,.,CASSLQGGSTQYF
TRBV3-1,TRBJ1-2,.,CASSQESGADGYTF
TRBV10-3,TRBJ2-7,many,CASGPEAYEQYF
TRBV6-2/TRBV6-3,TRBJ2-2,.,CASSYWQATGELFF
TRBV29-1,TRBJ2-3,.,CSVESSLTGRHTQYF
TRBV4-3,.,.,CASSQRMGTGGETQYF
TRBV9,TRBJ1-2,.,CASSGGDGGDGYTF
TRBV27,TRBJ2-7,.,CASGLSGTPSYEQYF
TRBV7-9,TRBJ2-5,.,CASSELVGETQYF
TRBV7-9,TRBJ1-2,.,CAWETGYGYTF
TRBV7-2,TRBJ2-4,.,CASSVVSGQNIQYF
TRBV7-9,TRBJ2-7,few,CASSLARTASGGPYEQYF
TRBV2,TRBJ2-1,.,CASTPRETAIGEQFF
TRBV5-1,TRBJ2-6,.,CASSSPTGDPSGANVLTF
TRBV20-1,TRBJ2-1,.,CSAPGTSGSSSYNEQFF
TRBV3-1,TRBJ2-7,few,CASVHRGQFEDQYF
TRBV6-1,.,.,CASSPGRLAGRSYNEQYF
TRBV7-2,TRBJ2-7,.,CASTIGQGIFEQYF